This TCR beta chain came from a study of blood T cell repertoires in COVID-19. V lost 0 bases, J lost 7 bases, and 19 bases lay in between. Germline V gene data show CDR1 as LNHDA and CDR2 as SQIVND (reference sequence). There are 17 residues in the CDR3. Sequencing used immunoSEQ multiplex PCR; TCRdb keeps in-frame clones, though not all of them. The table lists about 170,000 clones, 84% of them singletons. Sequencing was done on a sample of peripheral blood. This chain connects TRBV19 to TRBJ1-5, with D unclear. This sequence was found in a woman aged 80 or over with COVID-19, enrolled during active disease. CDR3 in DNA: TGTGCCAGTAGTATAGATTCCATGCCCGTAGGCAGGCAGCCCCAGCATTTT. Protein: CASSIDSMPVGRQPQHF.